The rows below give T cell receptor beta chains drawn from one sample of a study of PD-1 blockade in classical Hodgkin lymphoma. Some clones are missing from TCRdb's copy, which holds only in-frame ones; the method was immunoSEQ multiplex PCR. Altogether some 9,500 clones are present, under 80% being singletons, with the ten largest covering roughly 10%. Sequenced here: CD8+ T cells from blood, sampled before the fourth cycle of nivolumab. These receptors were taken from a human donor with classical Hodgkin lymphoma. CDR3s include the opening cysteine and the closing phenylalanine or tryptophan. The order of the fields is V gene, J gene, CDR3 protein.

V gene: TRBV27
J gene: TRBJ1-5
CDR3 protein: CASSPDRPYQPQHF

V gene: TRBV4-3
J gene: TRBJ2-3
CDR3 protein: CASSQDPGPWIDTQYF

V gene: TRBV4-1
J gene: TRBJ1-2
CDR3 protein: CASSQRGQGARGYTF

V gene: TRBV13
J gene: TRBJ2-3
CDR3 protein: CASSSGQGGTDTQYF

V gene: TRBV9
J gene: TRBJ2-5
CDR3 protein: CASNRGGETQYF

V gene: TRBV7-9
J gene: TRBJ2-7
CDR3 protein: CASSLTAGGPKVAYEQYF

V gene: TRBV29-1
J gene: TRBJ2-1
CDR3 protein: CSASGVIEQFF

V gene: TRBV4-2
J gene: TRBJ2-7
CDR3 protein: CASSPETGTSGEKQYF

V gene: TRBV28
J gene: TRBJ2-5
CDR3 protein: CASSYPQGAPFQETQYF

V gene: TRBV10-1
J gene: TRBJ2-7
CDR3 protein: CASSDSSYEQYF

V gene: TRBV7-2
J gene: TRBJ1-1
CDR3 protein: CASSPHLGMNTEAFF

V gene: TRBV27
J gene: TRBJ2-1
CDR3 protein: CASIPTGAKNEQFF

V gene: TRBV6-6
J gene: TRBJ1-1
CDR3 protein: CASSWGGLTEAFF

V gene: TRBV19
J gene: TRBJ1-1
CDR3 protein: CASTSEGAHTEAFF

V gene: TRBV5-1
J gene: TRBJ2-1
CDR3 protein: CASSSVAGGLDEQFF

V gene: TRBV11-2
J gene: TRBJ2-3
CDR3 protein: CASSPPWVATDTQYF

V gene: TRBV19
J gene: TRBJ2-1
CDR3 protein: CASSIISGDEQFF

V gene: TRBV7-7
J gene: TRBJ2-5
CDR3 protein: CASSLRGGETQYF

V gene: TRBV11-2
J gene: TRBJ2-7
CDR3 protein: CASNPRGVAYEQYF

V gene: TRBV13
J gene: TRBJ2-7
CDR3 protein: CASSSGAGAYEQYF

V gene: TRBV5-6
J gene: TRBJ1-1
CDR3 protein: CASSLDSRVGAEAFF

V gene: TRBV9
J gene: TRBJ1-1
CDR3 protein: CASSVEAMNTEAFF